This T cell receptor beta chain comes out of a study of long-term antiretroviral therapy in people with HIV. Points from the study as a whole: Once patients were on ART, diversity went higher but still fell short of transplant donor controls. Those clones which expanded before ART made up the dominant part of the repertoire at all time points.

Version v3.0 of the immunoSEQ assay was performed at survey level. What sequencing targeted per sample was about 35,000-55,000 T-cell genomes. The protocol was immunoSEQ multiplex PCR, while the TCRdb copy is restricted to in-frame clones and leaves out a portion. The sample records about 11,000 clones, roughly 91% being singletons. Concerning this clone itself: The antigen is not known.

Germline loops: CDR1 LNHDA, CDR2 SQIVND (reference sequence). V lost 6 bases, J lost 5 bases, and 4 bases stayed unmatched. The CDR3 runs to 15 residues. The samples comprised about 0.95-11 million cryopreserved PBMC ahead of DNA extraction. The clonotype was recovered from a woman between 40 and 55 years old with HIV. Specimen: unsorted PBMCs, collected 0.2 years before starting antiretroviral therapy. The rearrangement joins TRBV19 to TRBJ1-6, with 10 bases lining up with TRBD1. DNA for the CDR3: TGTGCCAGTAGGGGACAGGGGACGGATAATTCACCCCTCCACTTT. It encodes CASRGQGTDNSPLHF.